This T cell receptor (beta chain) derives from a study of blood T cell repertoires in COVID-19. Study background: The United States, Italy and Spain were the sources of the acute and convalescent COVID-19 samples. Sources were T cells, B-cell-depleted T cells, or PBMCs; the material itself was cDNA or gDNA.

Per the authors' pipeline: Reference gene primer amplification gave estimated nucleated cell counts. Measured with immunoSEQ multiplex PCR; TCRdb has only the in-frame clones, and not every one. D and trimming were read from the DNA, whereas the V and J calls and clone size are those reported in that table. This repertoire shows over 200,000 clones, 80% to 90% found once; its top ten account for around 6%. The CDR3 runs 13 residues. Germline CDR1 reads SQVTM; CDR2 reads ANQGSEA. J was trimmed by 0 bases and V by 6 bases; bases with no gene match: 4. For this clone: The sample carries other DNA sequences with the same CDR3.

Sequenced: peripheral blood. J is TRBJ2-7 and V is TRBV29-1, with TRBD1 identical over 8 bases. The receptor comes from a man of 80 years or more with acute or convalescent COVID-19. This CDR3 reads CSVGQGNSYEQYF. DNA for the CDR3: TGCAGCGTCGGACAGGGAAACTCCTACGAGCAGTACTTC.